The TCR beta chain under discussion was sequenced for a study of blood T cell repertoires in COVID-19. This clone occurred once. TCRdb's table, derived via immunoSEQ multiplex PCR, lists solely in-frame clones and lacks some. The table lists about 88,000 clones, approximately 90% of them singletons. Germline CDR1 SGHVS, CDR2 FQNEAQ. The V gene lost 0 bases and the J gene lost 5 bases, with 8 bases spanning the gap. This CDR3 is built from 13 residues. The chain is built from TRBV7-8 and TRBJ2-7; no clear D gene. The specimen was peripheral blood. The clonotype comes from a man in his fifties or sixties with acute or convalescent COVID-19. The CDR3 spells CASSLAIPDEQYF. The CDR3 DNA follows: TGTGCCAGCAGCTTAGCTATCCCCGACGAGCAGTACTTC.